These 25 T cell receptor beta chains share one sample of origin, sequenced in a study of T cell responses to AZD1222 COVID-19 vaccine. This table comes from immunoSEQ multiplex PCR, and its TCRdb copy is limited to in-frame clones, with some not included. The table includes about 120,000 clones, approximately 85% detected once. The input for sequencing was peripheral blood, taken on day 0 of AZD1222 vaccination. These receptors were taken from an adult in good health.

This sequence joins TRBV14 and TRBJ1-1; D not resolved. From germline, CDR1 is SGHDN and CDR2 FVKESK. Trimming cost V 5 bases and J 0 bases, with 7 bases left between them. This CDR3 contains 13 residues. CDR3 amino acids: CASSSDMNTEAFF. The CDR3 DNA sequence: TGTGCCAGCAGCTCCGATATGAACACTGAAGCTTTCTTT. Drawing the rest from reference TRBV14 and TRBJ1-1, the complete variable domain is EAGVTQFPSHSVIEKGQTVTLRCDPISGHDNLYWYRRVMGKEIKFLLHFVKESKQDESGMPNNRFLAERTGGTYSTLKVQPAELEDSGVYFCASSSDMNTEAFFGQGTRLTVV.

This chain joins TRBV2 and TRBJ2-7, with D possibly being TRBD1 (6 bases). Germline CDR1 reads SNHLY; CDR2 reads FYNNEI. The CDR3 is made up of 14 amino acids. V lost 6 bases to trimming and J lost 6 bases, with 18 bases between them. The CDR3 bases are TGTGCCAGCAGCCGGGTTGGGCAGGGGTTCGAGCAGTACTTC. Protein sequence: CASSRVGQGFEQYF. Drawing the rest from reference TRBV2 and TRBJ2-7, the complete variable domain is EPEVTQTPSHQVTQMGQEVILRCVPISNHLYFYWYRQILGQKVEFLVSFYNNEISEKSEIFDDQFSVERPDGSNFTLKIRSTKLEDSAMYFCASSRVGQGFEQYFGPGTRLTVT.

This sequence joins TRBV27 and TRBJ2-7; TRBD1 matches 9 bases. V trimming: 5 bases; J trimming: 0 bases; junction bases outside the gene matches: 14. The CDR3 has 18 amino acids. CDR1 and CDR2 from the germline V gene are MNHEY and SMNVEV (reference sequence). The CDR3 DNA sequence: TGTGCCAGCAGTCGAGAGGGGGTGGGACAGGGAGGCTCCTACGAGCAGTACTTC. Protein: CASSREGVGQGGSYEQYF.

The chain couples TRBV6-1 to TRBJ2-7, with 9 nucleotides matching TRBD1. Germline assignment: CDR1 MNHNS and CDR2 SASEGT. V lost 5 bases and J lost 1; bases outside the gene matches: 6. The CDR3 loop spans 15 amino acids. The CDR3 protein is CASSPPGQGSYEQYF. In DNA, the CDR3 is TGTGCCAGCAGTCCCCCGGGACAGGGTTCCTACGAGCAGTACTTC.

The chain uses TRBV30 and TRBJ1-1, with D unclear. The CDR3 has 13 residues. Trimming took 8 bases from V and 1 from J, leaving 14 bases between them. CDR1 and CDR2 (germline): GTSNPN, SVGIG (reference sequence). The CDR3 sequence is CAGLRWGNTEAFF. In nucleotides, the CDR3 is TGTGCCGGTTTGAGGTGGGGGAACACTGAAGCTTTCTTT.

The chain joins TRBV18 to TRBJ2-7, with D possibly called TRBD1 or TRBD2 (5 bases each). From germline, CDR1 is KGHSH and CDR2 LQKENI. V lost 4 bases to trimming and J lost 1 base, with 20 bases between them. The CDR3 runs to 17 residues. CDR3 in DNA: TGTGCCAGCTCACACGGGTCTCCTCGTTGGGGGTCCTACGAGCAGTACTTC. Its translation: CASSHGSPRWGSYEQYF.

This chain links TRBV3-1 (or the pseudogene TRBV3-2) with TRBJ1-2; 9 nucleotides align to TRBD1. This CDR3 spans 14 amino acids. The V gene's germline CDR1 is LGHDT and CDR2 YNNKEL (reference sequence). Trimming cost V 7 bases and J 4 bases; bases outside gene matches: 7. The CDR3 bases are TGTGCCAGCACCGGGACAGGGAGATTCTATGGCTACACCTTC. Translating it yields CASTGTGRFYGYTF.

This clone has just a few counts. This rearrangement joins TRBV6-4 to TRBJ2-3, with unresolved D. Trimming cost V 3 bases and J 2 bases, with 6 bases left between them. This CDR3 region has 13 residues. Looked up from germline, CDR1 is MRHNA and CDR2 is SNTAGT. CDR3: CASSDQDTDTQYF. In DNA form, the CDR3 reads TGTGCCAGCAGTGATCAGGACACAGATACGCAGTATTTT.

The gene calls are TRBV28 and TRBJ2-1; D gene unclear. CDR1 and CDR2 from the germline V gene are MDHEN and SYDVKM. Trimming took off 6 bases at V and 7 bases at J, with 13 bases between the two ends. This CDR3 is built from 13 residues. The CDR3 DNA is TGTGCCAGCAGCTCCCCCCCTCAGAATGAGCAGTTCTTC. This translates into CASSSPPQNEQFF.

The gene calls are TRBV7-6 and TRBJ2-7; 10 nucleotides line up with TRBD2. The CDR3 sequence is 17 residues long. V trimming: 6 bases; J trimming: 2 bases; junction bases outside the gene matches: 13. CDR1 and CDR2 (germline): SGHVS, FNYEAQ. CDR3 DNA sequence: TGTGCCAGCAGTCCGGAAGGTGGGACTAGCGATCCCTACGAGCAGTACTTC. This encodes CASSPEGGTSDPYEQYF.

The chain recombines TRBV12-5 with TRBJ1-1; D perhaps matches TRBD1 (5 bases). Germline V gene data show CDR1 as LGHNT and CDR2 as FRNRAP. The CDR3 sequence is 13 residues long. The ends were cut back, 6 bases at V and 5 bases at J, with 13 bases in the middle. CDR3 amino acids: CASGPPGGTEAFF. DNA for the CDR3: TGTGCTAGTGGGCCCCCTGGGGGTACTGAAGCTTTCTTT.

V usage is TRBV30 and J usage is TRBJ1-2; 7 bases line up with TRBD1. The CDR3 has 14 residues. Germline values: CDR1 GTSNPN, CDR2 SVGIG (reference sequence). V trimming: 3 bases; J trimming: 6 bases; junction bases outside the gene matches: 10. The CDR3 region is CAWSTIGRGDGYTF. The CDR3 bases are TGTGCCTGGAGCACCATTGGCAGGGGGGATGGCTACACCTTC.

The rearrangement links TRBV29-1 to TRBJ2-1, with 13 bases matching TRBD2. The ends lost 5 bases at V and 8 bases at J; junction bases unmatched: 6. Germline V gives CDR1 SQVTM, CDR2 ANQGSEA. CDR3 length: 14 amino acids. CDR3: CSVLTSGGAYEQFF. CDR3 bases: TGCAGCGTTCTTACTAGCGGGGGGGCCTATGAGCAGTTCTTC.

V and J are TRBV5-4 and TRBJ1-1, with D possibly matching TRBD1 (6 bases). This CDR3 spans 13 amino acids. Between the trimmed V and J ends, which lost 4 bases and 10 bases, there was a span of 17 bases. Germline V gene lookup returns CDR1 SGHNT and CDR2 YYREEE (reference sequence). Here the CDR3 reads CASSGWTVGRAFF. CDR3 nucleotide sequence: TGTGCCAGCAGCGGGTGGACAGTGGGGCGAGCTTTCTTT.

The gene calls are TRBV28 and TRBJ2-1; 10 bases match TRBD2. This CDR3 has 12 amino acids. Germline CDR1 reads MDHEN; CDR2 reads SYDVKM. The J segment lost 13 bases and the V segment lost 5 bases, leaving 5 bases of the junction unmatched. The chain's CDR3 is CASSERGGQQFF. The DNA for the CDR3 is TGTGCCAGCAGTGAGCGGGGGGGCCAACAGTTCTTC.

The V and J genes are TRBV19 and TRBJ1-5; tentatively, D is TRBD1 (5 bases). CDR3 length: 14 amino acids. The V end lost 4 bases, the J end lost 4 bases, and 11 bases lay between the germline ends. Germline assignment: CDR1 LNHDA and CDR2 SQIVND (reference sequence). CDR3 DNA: TGTGCCAGTAGTAGGGGGGAAGATAATCAGCCCCAGCATTTT. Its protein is CASSRGEDNQPQHF.

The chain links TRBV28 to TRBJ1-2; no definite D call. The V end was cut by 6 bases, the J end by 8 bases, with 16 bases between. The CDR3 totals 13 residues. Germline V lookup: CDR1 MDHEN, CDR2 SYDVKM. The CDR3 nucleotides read TGTGCCAGCAGCCCCCCCGAGGGAATAGGCTACACCTTC. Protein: CASSPPEGIGYTF.

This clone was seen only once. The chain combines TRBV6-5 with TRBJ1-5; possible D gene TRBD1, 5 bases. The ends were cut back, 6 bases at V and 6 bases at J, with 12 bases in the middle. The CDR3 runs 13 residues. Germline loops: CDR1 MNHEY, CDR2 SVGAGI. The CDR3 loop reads CASSRAGGQPQHF. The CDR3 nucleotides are TGTGCCAGCAGCCGGGCGGGGGGTCAGCCCCAGCATTTT.

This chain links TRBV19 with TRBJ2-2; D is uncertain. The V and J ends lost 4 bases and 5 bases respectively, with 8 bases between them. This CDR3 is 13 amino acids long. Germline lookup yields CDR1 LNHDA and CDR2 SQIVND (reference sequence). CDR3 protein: CASSTQRTGELFF. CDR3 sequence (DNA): TGTGCCAGTAGTACCCAGAGGACCGGGGAGCTGTTTTTT.

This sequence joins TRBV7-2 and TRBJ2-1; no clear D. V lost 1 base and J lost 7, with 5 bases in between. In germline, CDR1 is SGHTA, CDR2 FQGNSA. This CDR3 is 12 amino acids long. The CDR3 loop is CASSLGLNEQFF. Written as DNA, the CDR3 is TGTGCCAGCAGCTTAGGGCTAAATGAGCAGTTCTTC. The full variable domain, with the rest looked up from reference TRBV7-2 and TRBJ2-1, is GAGVSQSPSNKVTEKGKDVELRCDPISGHTALYWYRQSLGQGLEFLIYFQGNSAPDKSGLPSDRFSAERTGGSVSTLTIQRTQQEDSAVYLCASSLGLNEQFFGPGTRLTVL.

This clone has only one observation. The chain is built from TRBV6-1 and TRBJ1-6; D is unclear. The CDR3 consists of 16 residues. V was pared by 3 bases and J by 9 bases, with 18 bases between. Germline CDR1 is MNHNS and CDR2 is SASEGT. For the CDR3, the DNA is TGTGCCAGCAGTGAGGGTCCCGGGTACCTTAGTTCACCCCTCCACTTT. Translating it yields CASSEGPGYLSSPLHF.

CDR3: CASSQVSRDLNEKLFF. CDR3 sequence (DNA): TGCGCCAGCAGCCAAGTATCCCGGGACCTTAATGAAAAACTGTTTTTT. The rearrangement joins TRBV4-1 to TRBJ1-4, with D maybe TRBD1 (5 bases). Germline-derived CDR1 and CDR2 are MGHRA and YSYEKL. The CDR3 runs to 16 residues. V was shortened by 1 base and J by 4 bases, with 13 bases between the two germline ends.

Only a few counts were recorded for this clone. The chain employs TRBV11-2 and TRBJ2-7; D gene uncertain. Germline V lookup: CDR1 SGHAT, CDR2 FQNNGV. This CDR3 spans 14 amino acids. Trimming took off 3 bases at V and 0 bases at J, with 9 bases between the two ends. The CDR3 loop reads CASSLGWSSYEQYF. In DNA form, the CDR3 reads TGTGCCAGCAGCTTGGGCTGGAGCTCCTACGAGCAGTACTTC.

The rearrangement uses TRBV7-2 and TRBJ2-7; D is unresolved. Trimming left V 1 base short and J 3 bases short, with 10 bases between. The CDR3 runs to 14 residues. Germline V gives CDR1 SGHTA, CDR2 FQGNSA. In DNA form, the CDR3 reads TGTGCCAGCAGCTTAGGGGCACGTAACTACGAGCAGTACTTC. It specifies CASSLGARNYEQYF. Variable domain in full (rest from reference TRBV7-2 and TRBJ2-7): GAGVSQSPSNKVTEKGKDVELRCDPISGHTALYWYRQSLGQGLEFLIYFQGNSAPDKSGLPSDRFSAERTGGSVSTLTIQRTQQEDSAVYLCASSLGARNYEQYFGPGTRLTVT.

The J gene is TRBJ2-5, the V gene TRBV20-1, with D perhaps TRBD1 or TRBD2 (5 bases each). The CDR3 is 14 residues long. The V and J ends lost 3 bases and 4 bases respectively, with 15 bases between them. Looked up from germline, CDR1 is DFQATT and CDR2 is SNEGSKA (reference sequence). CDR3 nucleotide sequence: TGCAGTGCTAGTAAGGCAGGGAGTATAGAGACCCAGTACTTC. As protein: CSASKAGSIETQYF.